This T cell receptor beta chain was captured by sequencing in a study of T cell responses to AZD1222 COVID-19 vaccine. The J segment lost 5 bases and the V segment lost 3 bases, leaving 6 bases of the junction unmatched. This CDR3 has 15 amino acids. Germline CDR1 SGHRS, CDR2 YFSETQ. This table comes from immunoSEQ multiplex PCR, and its TCRdb copy is limited to in-frame clones, with some not included. This table holds 98,000 or so clones, approximately 93% found once. This receptor was taken from an adult in good health. The specimen comprised peripheral blood, sampled on day 0 of AZD1222 vaccination. The V and J genes are TRBV5-1 and TRBJ2-1; 9 bases fit TRBD1. The CDR3 region has the DNA TGCGCCAGCAGCTGGGGACAGGGTAGCCACAATGAGCAGTTCTTC. Encoded protein: CASSWGQGSHNEQFF.